A selection of T cell receptor beta chains follows, all from one sample in a study of blood T cells in healthy people across ages. TCRdb reprocessed the 5' RACE reads with MiXCR, giving one entry per CDR3 protein. The table includes over 600,000 distinct CDR3 sequences, roughly 20% detected once. Sequenced: blood. The source is a man aged 65 to 79 in good health. CDR3s include the opening cysteine and the closing phenylalanine or tryptophan. Clone size, where shown, is once, few, many, or a class for clones that have expanded.

J,V,size,CDR3
TRBJ2-7,TRBV6-5,-,CASSPGTRGTFEQYF
TRBJ2-5,TRBV9,-,CASSVVAGFQETQYF
TRBJ2-2,TRBV4-2,many,CASSQDRGPSRELFF
TRBJ2-3,TRBV20-1,-,CSASETSGRGTDTQYF
TRBJ2-1,TRBV24-1,-,CATSGQSYNEQFF
TRBJ2-7,TRBV5-4,-,CASSSTGSPSFYEQYF
-,TRBV9,-,CASKSQGGQFF
TRBJ1-1,TRBV29-1,-,CSVSGTGSNTEAFF
TRBJ1-2,TRBV2,many,CASTQTGNGYTF
TRBJ2-5,TRBV20-1,-,CSASIAGGRTTKETQYF